This T cell receptor (beta chain) was captured by sequencing in a study of blood T cells in healthy people across ages. Comment on this clonotype: As yet, its antigen is unknown.

Primers used in a second PCR of about 7 to 12 cycles were a sample-barcoded 5' primer and a J-beta primer mix. From each sample, at least 2.5 million paired-end reads containing CDR3 were obtained. TCRdb re-called the 5' RACE reads through MiXCR, storing one row per CDR3 protein. This sample has over 600,000 distinct CDR3 sequences, with over 20% found just once. Study results and limitations: In older individuals, TCR beta diversity per million T cells was lower, falling roughly linearly with age. Unsorted PBMCs prevented conclusive naive versus antigen-experienced comparison.

This CDR3 comprises 15 residues. Germline CDR1 is MNHEY and CDR2 is SMNVEV (reference sequence). Deletions cut 8 bases from V and 8 bases from J, with 24 bases between. This sequence was found in a man between 65 and 85 years old in good health. The sequenced material came from blood. The chain has TRBV27 and TRBJ1-2; possible D gene TRBD1, 5 bases. Here the CDR3 reads CASCPRAGLLVGYTF. The DNA for the CDR3 is TGTGCCAGCTGCCCACGGGCAGGGCTCTTAGTGGGCTACACCTTC.